These 14 T cell receptor beta chains share one sample of origin, sequenced in a study of blood T cells in healthy people across ages. Primed by a sample-barcoded 5' primer and a J-beta primer mix, a second PCR proceeded for about 6 to 11 cycles. TCRdb recomputed calls from the 5' RACE reads with MiXCR, one row per CDR3 protein. The sample has about 900,000 distinct CDR3 sequences; under 80% are singletons. The sample consisted of blood. The receptors originated from a man aged 25-45 years in good health.

This clonotype was found a few times. The chain couples TRBV27 to TRBJ2-5, with TRBD2 matching over 8 bases. The J call is uncertain, as TRBJ2-7 better fits the DNA end. Looked up from germline, CDR1 is MNHEY and CDR2 is SMNVEV (reference sequence). The CDR3 spans 15 residues. The CDR3 is CASSLIPGGPYEQYF. CDR3 in DNA: TGTGCCAGCAGTTTAATCCCGGGGGGGCCGTACGAGCAGTACTTC.

This clonotype has a handful of counts. The V and J genes are TRBV7-2 and TRBJ2-3; 7 bases line up with TRBD1. The CDR3 is 15 residues long. V gave up 4 bases and J gave up 3 bases; unmatched junction bases: 7. Germline-derived CDR1 and CDR2 are SGHTA and FQGNSA. This CDR3 reads CASSSETGETDTQYF. The DNA for the CDR3 is TGTGCCAGCAGCTCGGAAACAGGGGAAACAGATACGCAGTATTTT.

The table lists this clonotype with a few counts. This chain connects TRBV7-3 to TRBJ1-1, with D possibly being TRBD1 (5 bases). This CDR3 region has 12 residues. The V gene lost 4 bases and the J gene lost 8 bases, with 11 bases spanning the gap. CDR1 and CDR2 from the germline V gene are SGHTA and FQGTGA. The CDR3 DNA is TGTGCCAGCAGCTCCGGGACGGAAGAAGCTTTCTTT. Translating it yields CASSSGTEEAFF.

This clonotype was seen a handful of times. This chain joins TRBV7-2 and TRBJ2-7, with TRBD2 identical over 7 bases. The CDR3 is made up of 15 amino acids. Germline CDR1 and CDR2: SGHTA and FQGNSA. J was trimmed by 3 bases and V by 3 bases; bases with no gene match: 8. The CDR3 DNA sequence: TGTGCCAGCAGCTTCGGGCAGGGAGGGAGCTACGAGCAGTACTTC. Protein product: CASSFGQGGSYEQYF.

V usage is TRBV12-3 or TRBV12-4 and J usage is TRBJ2-1; possible D gene TRBD2, 5 bases. V gave up 0 bases and J gave up 4 bases, with 13 bases separating them. CDR3 length equals 16 residues. Written as DNA, the CDR3 is TGTGCCAGCAGTTTAGCGAGAGGGCGAACTTACAATGAGCAGTTCTTC. It translates to CASSLARGRTYNEQFF.

J is TRBJ2-3 and V is TRBV5-1; unclear D gene. This CDR3 comprises 14 residues. The germline V and J ends were trimmed by 4 bases and 7 bases, with 16 bases remaining between them. Germline CDR1 is SGHRS and CDR2 is YFSETQ. The DNA for the CDR3 is TGCGCCAGCAGCCCGTTAGGATCCACCAATACGCAGTATTTT. This encodes CASSPLGSTNTQYF.

This chain joins TRBV7-3 and TRBJ1-2, with D perhaps matching TRBD1 (6 bases). V lost 8 bases and J 5 bases, leaving 15 bases between the germline ends. CDR1 and CDR2 from the germline V gene are SGHTA and FQGTGA. The CDR3 extends over 13 amino acids. The CDR3 DNA sequence: TGTGCCAGCCGTGGGGGCGATGGTTATGGCTACACCTTC. Residues: CASRGGDGYGYTF. Complete variable domain (other parts from reference TRBV7-3 and TRBJ1-2): GAGVSQTPSNKVTEKGKYVELRCDPISGHTALYWYRQSLGQGPEFLIYFQGTGAADDSGLPNDRFFAVRPEGSVSTLKIQRTERGDSAVYLCASRGGDGYGYTFGSGTRLTVV.

V gene TRBV4-1 combines with J gene TRBJ1-2, with D maybe TRBD1 (5 bases). Germline lookup yields CDR1 MGHRA and CDR2 YSYEKL. The CDR3 extends over 14 amino acids. The ends were cut back, 5 bases at V and 0 bases at J, with 10 bases in the middle. This chain's CDR3 is CASSSGPSNYGYTF. CDR3 nucleotide sequence: TGCGCCAGCAGCTCGGGACCTTCTAACTATGGCTACACCTTC.

This clonotype has more than one count but fewer than ten. The chain uses TRBV20-1 and TRBJ2-1; D gene uncertain. The CDR3 is 13 amino acids. CDR1 DFQATT and CDR2 SNEGSKA come from the germline V gene (reference sequence). The CDR3 DNA reads as TGCAGCCATTTGGACGGCAATTACAATGAGCAGTTCTTC. Translated: CSHLDGNYNEQFF.

The sample holds a few counts of this clonotype. The CDR3: CASSSMSGGQETQYF. The CDR3 DNA reads as TGTGCCAGCAGCTCGATGTCAGGGGGCCAAGAGACCCAGTACTTC. The chain carries TRBV7-9 and TRBJ2-5; 7 bases line up with TRBD1. The CDR3 is 15 residues long. Germline assignment: CDR1 SEHNR and CDR2 FQNEAQ (reference sequence). Trimming cost V 4 bases and J 1 base; bases outside gene matches: 6. The entire variable domain, with the rest obtained from reference TRBV7-9 and TRBJ2-5, is as follows: DTGVSQNPRHKITKRGQNVTFRCDPISEHNRLYWYRQTLGQGPEFLTYFQNEAQLEKSRLLSDRFSAERPKGSFSTLEIQRTEQGDSAMYLCASSSMSGGQETQYFGPGTRLLVL.

The V gene is TRBV4-2, the J gene TRBJ1-4; D is unresolved. Germline CDR1 and CDR2: LGHNA and YNFKEQ. V was clipped by 0 bases and J by 8 bases, with 19 bases between them. There are 17 residues in the CDR3. The CDR3 nucleotides read TGTGCCAGCAGCCAAGATCCCTTCCGTCAGAGGCGGGAAAAACTGTTTTTT. Its protein product is CASSQDPFRQRREKLFF.

A remark on this clonotype: The junction and the germline gene differ at one end; a read error may be behind it. The rearrangement uses TRBV2 and TRBJ2-5; 11 positions agree with TRBD1. Germline V gene sequence: CDR1 SNHLY, CDR2 FYNNEI. This CDR3 spans 15 amino acids. CDR3 DNA sequence: TGTGCCAGCAGGGAAGGACAGGGGGCAACGGAGACCCAGTACTTC. Its protein product is CASREGQGATETQYF.

The chain recombines TRBV20-1 with TRBJ2-7, with 11 bases matching TRBD2. Looked up from germline, CDR1 is DFQATT and CDR2 is SNEGSKA (reference sequence). V lost 3 bases, J lost 7 bases, and 11 bases stayed unmatched. The CDR3 has 15 amino acids. The CDR3 nucleotides read TGCAGTGCTAGTAGCGGGGGGGCCACCTACAATGAGCAGTACTTC. Translated: CSASSGGATYNEQYF.

The chain has TRBV4-2 and TRBJ1-4; 8 bases fit TRBD1. The CDR3 covers 16 residues. Germline trimming cut 8 bases from V and 8 bases from J; bases unmatched to any gene: 16. Per the germline V gene, CDR1 is LGHNA and CDR2 is YNFKEQ. The DNA for the CDR3 is TGTGCCAGCGGGGGGTGGCAGGGGGCGCGAGGAGAAAAACTGTTTTTT. This codes for CASGGWQGARGEKLFF.